Described below is a single T cell receptor beta chain sequence and its context. Per the authors' pipeline: Estimates of nucleated cell counts were drawn from the amplification of reference gene primers. Sequenced by immunoSEQ multiplex PCR; TCRdb stores in-frame clones only, minus some. V and J calls and clone size follow that table, whereas D and trimming were derived from the DNA. Of fewer than 300,000 clones listed, roughly 85% are singletons. The record originates from a study of blood T cell repertoires in COVID-19. Whole-study context: Both acute and convalescent COVID-19 samples were obtained from the United States, Italy and Spain. Nucleic acid was either cDNA or gDNA, and it came from T cells, B-cell-depleted T cells, or PBMCs.

The V and J ends lost 6 bases and 0 bases respectively, with 12 bases between them. There are 15 residues in the CDR3. CDR1 is LNHDA, CDR2 SQIVND, per germline (reference sequence). Sequencing used peripheral blood. This chain joins TRBV19 and TRBJ2-4, with D possibly TRBD1 on 6 matching bases. This clonotype originated in a woman between 18 and 29 years old with acute or convalescent COVID-19. As DNA, the CDR3 is TGTGCCAGTAGGGTGACAGGAAGAGCCAAAAACATTCAGTACTTC. Translation: CASRVTGRAKNIQYF. Full variable domain (missing parts from reference TRBV19 and TRBJ2-4): DGGITQSPKYLFRKEGQNVTLSCEQNLNHDAMYWYRQDPGQGLRLIYYSQIVNDFQKGDIAEGYSVSREKKESFPLTVTSAQKNPTAFYLCASRVTGRAKNIQYFGAGTRLSVL.